One sample yielded the 27 T cell receptor beta chains listed below, sequenced in a study of CD4 T cells in relation to SARS-CoV-2 and coronaviruses. Produced via immunoSEQ multiplex PCR; TCRdb's table is partial and in-frame only. The sample lists tens of thousands of clones, about 81% occurring once. Before the COVID-19 pandemic, during about 2011-2019, CD4+ T cells were taken from unexposed donors. The cells were cultured for around ten days before CD4+ T cells were isolated. Their recognized antigens are unknown. Input material: CD4+ T cells from PBMCs, cultured in vitro. All receptors come from a human donor in good health.

This clone came up a few times. The V and J genes are TRBV6-5 and TRBJ1-1, with 7 bases fitting TRBD1. The CDR3 consists of 13 residues. The germline V gene encodes CDR1 MNHEY and CDR2 SVGAGI. The junction had 1 base not matched to a gene; V was cut back by 2 bases and J by 4 bases. CDR3 sequence (DNA): TGTGCCAGCAGTTACCCAGGGGGCACTGAAGCTTTCTTT. Its translation: CASSYPGGTEAFF.

A few counts support this clone. V and J are TRBV2 and TRBJ1-1; D is unresolved. The CDR3 extends over 14 amino acids. Trimming took 2 bases from V and 2 from J, leaving 9 bases between them. CDR1 is SNHLY, CDR2 FYNNEI, per germline. Here the CDR3 DNA reads TGTGCCAGCAGTGAACTGCGGAGTAACACTGAAGCTTTCTTT. Amino acids: CASSELRSNTEAFF.

The rearrangement uses TRBV5-1 and TRBJ2-2, with 9 bases matching TRBD2. V was clipped by 4 bases and J by 4 bases; unmatched bases: 8. Germline CDR1 SGHRS, CDR2 YFSETQ. The CDR3 has 16 amino acids. The CDR3 is CASSVPSGVTTGELFF. CDR3 in DNA: TGCGCCAGCAGCGTCCCTAGCGGGGTCACCACCGGGGAGCTGTTTTTT.

Only one count was recorded for this clone. V usage is TRBV10-2 and J usage is TRBJ1-2; 11 nucleotides line up with TRBD1. There are 15 residues in the CDR3. Germline CDR1 reads WSHSY; CDR2 reads SAAADI. Germline trimming cut 6 bases from V and 2 bases from J; bases unmatched to any gene: 5. CDR3 in amino acids: CASRTGQGANYGYTF. The CDR3 nucleotides read TGCGCCAGCAGGACCGGACAGGGGGCCAACTATGGCTACACCTTC.

V gene TRBV18 combines with J gene TRBJ1-5; tentatively, D is TRBD1 (6 bases). CDR3 length: 16 residues. CDR1 and CDR2 from the germline V gene are KGHSH and LQKENI. Deletions cut 2 bases from V and 2 bases from J, with 13 bases between. The CDR3 sequence: CASSPTQGTGNQPQHF. The CDR3 DNA sequence: TGTGCCAGCTCACCAACACAGGGAACGGGCAATCAGCCCCAGCATTTT.

The chain recombines TRBV9 with TRBJ2-1; a weak D match, TRBD2 (6 bases). The CDR3 sequence is 14 residues long. CDR1 and CDR2 from the germline V gene are SGDLS and YYNGEE. V gave up 4 bases and J gave up 3 bases, with 11 bases separating them. The CDR3 region is CASSLSSDYNEQFF. CDR3 coding DNA: TGTGCCAGCAGCCTATCTAGCGACTACAATGAGCAGTTCTTC.

This clone was picked up a small number of times. This chain uses TRBV29-1 with TRBJ2-3, with 11 bases that match TRBD2. This CDR3 has 13 residues. Germline values: CDR1 SQVTM, CDR2 ANQGSEA. V shed 4 bases, J shed 11 bases, and the junction held 8 bases outside the gene matches. The CDR3 spells CSVAQMTSGEQYF. CDR3 DNA sequence: TGCAGCGTTGCCCAAATGACTAGCGGGGAGCAGTATTTT.

This rearrangement joins TRBV5-4 to TRBJ2-7; no clear D gene. CDR1 and CDR2 from the germline V gene are SGHNT and YYREEE (reference sequence). Trimming removed 0 bases from V and 3 bases from J, with 4 bases in between. This CDR3 comprises 12 residues. The CDR3 bases are TGTGCCAGCAGCTTGGGCTACTACGAGCAGTACTTC. Amino acids: CASSLGYYEQYF. The whole variable domain, filled in from reference TRBV5-4 and TRBJ2-7, reads ETGVTQSPTHLIKTRGQQVTLRCSSQSGHNTVSWYQQALGQGPQFIFQYYREEENGRGNFPPRFSGLQFPNYSSELNVNALELDDSALYLCASSLGYYEQYFGPGTRLTVT.

The chain is built from TRBV28 and TRBJ1-5; 8 bases align to TRBD1. J lost 4 bases, V lost 8 bases, and 10 bases had no gene match. The length of the CDR3 is 15 residues. The germline CDR1 and CDR2 sequences are MDHEN and SYDVKM. The CDR3 DNA follows: TGTGCCAGCCGAACCCAGGGGGCGAGGAATCAGCCCCAGCATTTT. Translated, it gives CASRTQGARNQPQHF.

This chain uses TRBV11-2 with TRBJ1-2; possible D gene TRBD1, 5 bases. Germline V gene data show CDR1 as SGHAT and CDR2 as FQNNGV. Between the trimmed V and J ends, which lost 5 bases and 8 bases, there was a span of 21 bases. The CDR3 sequence is 15 residues long. DNA for the CDR3: TGTGCCAGCAGCCCCTTGGGGCTCAGGGCCGAGGGCTACACCTTC. Its translation: CASSPLGLRAEGYTF.

The chain is built from TRBV30 and TRBJ1-2; 10 bases line up with TRBD1. The CDR3 totals 13 residues. The germline V gene encodes CDR1 GTSNPN and CDR2 SVGIG (reference sequence). V was clipped by 1 base and J by 7 bases; unmatched bases: 3. The CDR3 loop is CAWSGGDRGGYTF. The CDR3 DNA reads as TGTGCCTGGAGTGGGGGGGACAGGGGTGGCTACACCTTC.

This clone was seen once. The chain has TRBV6-5 and TRBJ2-5, with TRBD2 identical over 7 bases. Trimming took 5 bases from V and 5 from J; bases not matched to a gene: 11. The CDR3 spans 15 residues. Germline values: CDR1 MNHEY, CDR2 SVGAGI. CDR3 bases: TGTGCCAGCAGTAACGGCCTACTCGGGGGGGAGACCCAGTACTTC. Its translation is CASSNGLLGGETQYF.

This chain uses TRBV12-3 or TRBV12-4 with TRBJ1-1; D remains ambiguous. This CDR3 is built from 11 residues. Trimming removed 3 bases at V and 5 bases at J, with 4 bases between. The CDR3 reads CASSFGTEAFF. In nucleotides, the CDR3 is TGTGCCAGCAGTTTTGGGACTGAAGCTTTCTTT.

In its sample, this clone is medium-sized. CDR3 in amino acids: CATTAGSGTDTQYF. CDR3 nucleotides: TGTGCCACCACAGCGGGGAGCGGCACAGATACGCAGTATTTT. The chain links TRBV2 to TRBJ2-3, with 7 bases fitting TRBD2. V lost 10 bases, J lost 1 base, and 8 bases stayed unmatched. This CDR3 comprises 14 residues. Looked up from germline, CDR1 is SNHLY and CDR2 is FYNNEI. The complete variable domain, with remaining parts taken from reference TRBV2 and TRBJ2-3, reads EPEVTQTPSHQVTQMGQEVILRCVPISNHLYFYWYRQILGQKVEFLVSFYNNEISEKSEIFDDQFSVERPDGSNFTLKIRSTKLEDSAMYFCATTAGSGTDTQYFGPGTRLTVL.

CDR3 sequence (DNA): TGTGCCAGCAGAAACCTGACAGGGTCTAACACAGATACGCAGTATTTT. This sequence encodes CASRNLTGSNTDTQYF. The chain couples TRBV27 to TRBJ2-3, with 7 bases matching TRBD1. The ends lost 6 bases at V and 2 bases at J; junction bases unmatched: 11. Per the germline V gene, CDR1 is MNHEY and CDR2 is SMNVEV (reference sequence). The CDR3 is 16 residues long.

This sequence joins TRBV6-5 and TRBJ2-7; no definite D call. CDR3 size: 15 residues. The germline V gene encodes CDR1 MNHEY and CDR2 SVGAGI. V lost 4 bases and J 7 bases, leaving 20 bases between the germline ends. The CDR3 loop reads CASSFLVTRVGEQYF. The DNA of the CDR3 is TGTGCCAGCAGTTTCCTCGTGACACGGGTGGGGGAGCAGTACTTC.

The V gene is TRBV5-1, the J gene TRBJ2-7; D is unclear. V lost 2 bases and J lost 3, with 3 bases in between. The CDR3 contains 11 residues. Per germline, CDR1 SGHRS and CDR2 YFSETQ. The CDR3 loop reads CASSFDYEQYF. Here the CDR3 DNA reads TGCGCCAGCAGCTTCGACTACGAGCAGTACTTC. The variable domain in full, completed from reference TRBV5-1 and TRBJ2-7, reads KAGVTQTPRYLIKTRGQQVTLSCSPISGHRSVSWYQQTPGQGLQFLFEYFSETQRNKGNFPGRFSGRQFSNSRSEMNVSTLELGDSALYLCASSFDYEQYFGPGTRLTVT.

This clone has a handful of counts. The chain couples TRBV2 to TRBJ2-7; 7 nucleotides line up with TRBD1. Germline V gene sequence: CDR1 SNHLY, CDR2 FYNNEI. The CDR3 is made up of 15 amino acids. V dropped 7 bases and J dropped 1; count of bases not matched to a gene: 10. Here the CDR3 DNA reads TGTGCCAGCAACGACAGGGCTCAAATGTCCTACGAGCAGTACTTC. Amino acids: CASNDRAQMSYEQYF.

This chain links TRBV18 with TRBJ2-2; no clear D gene. The CDR3 contains 16 residues. V gave up 10 bases and J gave up 0 bases, with 18 bases separating them. Germline CDR1 reads KGHSH; CDR2 reads LQKENI. CDR3: CATNPDRASNTGELFF. The CDR3 bases are TGTGCCACCAACCCCGACCGAGCGTCGAACACCGGGGAGCTGTTTTTT.

In nucleotides, the CDR3 is TGCACCAGCAGCCATTATATAGCGGGGAGCTCCTACAATGAGCAGTTCTTC. Protein: CTSSHYIAGSSYNEQFF. The gene calls are TRBV1 and TRBJ2-1; the table's D gene call, TRBD2, was not cross checked with the DNA. TRBV1 constitutes a pseudogene. This CDR3 has 17 residues.

The V gene is TRBV29-1, the J gene TRBJ2-2, with TRBD1 as a possible D gene (6 bases). The V and J ends lost 4 bases and 0 bases respectively, with 18 bases between them. The CDR3 runs 17 residues. In germline, CDR1 is SQVTM, CDR2 ANQGSEA. The CDR3 DNA sequence: TGCAGCGTTGGCACCATCCGGGACACCTCGAACACCGGGGAGCTGTTTTTT. Its translation is CSVGTIRDTSNTGELFF.

This chain uses TRBV4-1 with TRBJ1-2; possibly TRBD1 for D (5 bases). Germline-derived CDR1 and CDR2 are MGHRA and YSYEKL. V gave up 1 base and J gave up 5 bases, with 20 bases separating them. CDR3 length: 17 amino acids. CDR3 region: CASSQGRPEDNVYGYTF. DNA for the CDR3: TGCGCCAGCAGCCAAGGACGACCGGAGGACAATGTGTATGGCTACACCTTC.

As DNA, the CDR3 is TGTGCCAGCAGCAGAGGGAGGACAGAGACCTACGAGCAGTACTTC. Translated, it gives CASSRGRTETYEQYF. This chain links TRBV11-2 with TRBJ2-7; either TRBD1 or TRBD2 may fit D (6 bases each). The V and J ends lost 5 bases and 2 bases respectively, with 16 bases between them. Germline assignment: CDR1 SGHAT and CDR2 FQNNGV. The CDR3 is 15 residues long.

The J gene is TRBJ2-5, the V gene TRBV7-2, with D unresolved. The germline V gene encodes CDR1 SGHTA and CDR2 FQGNSA. The CDR3 is made up of 12 amino acids. Trimming pared 1 base from V and 8 bases from J, leaving 8 bases between. CDR3 coding DNA: TGTGCCAGCAGCTTAGGTCTGGGAACCCAGTACTTC. This gives the protein CASSLGLGTQYF.

The chain links TRBV9 to TRBJ1-2; the D is unclear. This CDR3 contains 12 residues. Trimming shortened V by 3 bases and J by 7 bases, and 10 bases separated the two germline ends. CDR1 is SGDLS, CDR2 YYNGEE, per germline. CDR3 in amino acids: CASSDGGRGYTF. The DNA of the CDR3 is TGTGCCAGCAGCGACGGTGGGCGTGGCTACACCTTC.

The rearrangement joins TRBV11-2 to TRBJ1-1; D is uncertain. Trimming pared 4 bases from V and 0 bases from J, leaving 15 bases between. Germline CDR1 reads SGHAT; CDR2 reads FQNNGV. The CDR3 is 16 amino acids. The CDR3 loop is CASSYRAPRMNTEAFF. The CDR3 nucleotides read TGTGCCAGCAGCTACCGGGCCCCCCGAATGAACACTGAAGCTTTCTTT.

V and J are TRBV7-2 and TRBJ1-4, with D hard to call. Germline assignment: CDR1 SGHTA and CDR2 FQGNSA. Trimming removed 4 bases at V and 7 bases at J, with 16 bases between. The CDR3 has 15 amino acids. CDR3 residues: CASSYGPIPGEKLFF. The CDR3 DNA is TGTGCCAGCAGCTATGGCCCCATTCCGGGTGAAAAACTGTTTTTT. The variable domain in full, with the rest retrieved from reference TRBV7-2 and TRBJ1-4, is GAGVSQSPSNKVTEKGKDVELRCDPISGHTALYWYRQSLGQGLEFLIYFQGNSAPDKSGLPSDRFSAERTGGSVSTLTIQRTQQEDSAVYLCASSYGPIPGEKLFFGSGTQLSVL.